This T cell receptor beta chain is from a study of OX40 agonist ivuxolimab in advanced cancers. Profiled with immunoSEQ multiplex PCR; TCRdb holds only in-frame clones, not every one. The sample gives 20,000 or so clones, approximately 84% of which show up once; about 3.7% is in the top ten. Points on this clone: As yet, its antigen is unknown.

General study findings and limits: Near-lowest levels of clonal expansion characterized partial responders at 0.1-3.0 mg/kg. On average, CD8+ T cells had more expanded clones than CD4+.

CDR1 and CDR2 from the germline V gene are SGHNT and YYREEE (reference sequence). The CDR3 sequence is 18 residues long. V shed 5 bases, J shed 0 bases, and the junction held 10 bases outside the gene matches. The genes are TRBV5-4 and TRBJ2-6, with 8 bases that match TRBD1. The sequencing used CD4+ or CD8+ T cells sorted from blood, collected in a trial of the OX40 agonist ivuxolimab. The sequence derives from an adult with an advanced solid tumor such as melanoma, head and neck, liver or kidney cancer. The CDR3 DNA is TGTGCCAGCAGGGACCGGGACAGGACGTTCTCTGGGGCCAACGTCCTGACTTTC. Translation gives CASRDRDRTFSGANVLTF.